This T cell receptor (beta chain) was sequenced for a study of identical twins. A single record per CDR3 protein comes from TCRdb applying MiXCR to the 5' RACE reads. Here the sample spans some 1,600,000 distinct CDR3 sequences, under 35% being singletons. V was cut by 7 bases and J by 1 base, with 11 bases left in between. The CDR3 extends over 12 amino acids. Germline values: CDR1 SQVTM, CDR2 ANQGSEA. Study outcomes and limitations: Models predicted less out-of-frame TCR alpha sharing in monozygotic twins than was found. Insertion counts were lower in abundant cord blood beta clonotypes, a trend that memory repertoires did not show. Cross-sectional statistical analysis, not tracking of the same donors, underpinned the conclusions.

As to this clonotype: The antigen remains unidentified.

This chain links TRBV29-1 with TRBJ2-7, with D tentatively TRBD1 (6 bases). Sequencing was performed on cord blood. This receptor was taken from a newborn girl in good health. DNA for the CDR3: TGCAGCGCCGCGAGGGGGTCCTACGAGCAGTACTTC. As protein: CSAARGSYEQYF.